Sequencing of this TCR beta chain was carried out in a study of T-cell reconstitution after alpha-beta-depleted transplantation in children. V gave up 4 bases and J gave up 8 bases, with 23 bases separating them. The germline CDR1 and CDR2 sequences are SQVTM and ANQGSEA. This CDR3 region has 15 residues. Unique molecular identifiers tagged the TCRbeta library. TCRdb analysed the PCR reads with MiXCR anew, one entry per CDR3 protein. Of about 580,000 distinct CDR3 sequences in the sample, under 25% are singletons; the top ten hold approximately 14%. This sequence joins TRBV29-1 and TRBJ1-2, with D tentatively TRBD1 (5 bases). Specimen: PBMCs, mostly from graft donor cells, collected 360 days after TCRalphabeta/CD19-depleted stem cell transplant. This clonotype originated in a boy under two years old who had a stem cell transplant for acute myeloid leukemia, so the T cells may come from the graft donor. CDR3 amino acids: CSVGGESAYPVGYTF. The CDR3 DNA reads TGCAGCGTTGGAGGGGAAAGTGCCTACCCGGTGGGCTACACCTTC.